This passage covers 32 T cell receptor beta chains from one sample sequenced in a study of T cells after yellow fever vaccination. TCRdb used MiXCR to reprocess the 5' RACE reads, holding one entry per CDR3 protein. There are about 400,000 distinct CDR3 sequences in the sample; approximately 5.7% occur only once, and 15% lies in the top ten. The source material was PBMCs, sampled 5 days after the yellow fever booster vaccination. These receptors came from a man aged 25 to 40 who received the YFV17D yellow fever vaccine.

About this clonotype itself: This may come from a read error, since a much larger clone is one base off. This chain links TRBV18 with TRBJ2-5; 8 bases are a match to TRBD2. The CDR3 spans 14 residues. The V gene's germline CDR1 is KGHSH and CDR2 LQKENI. CDR3 amino acids: CASSPSGIQETLYF. The CDR3 DNA follows: TGTGCCAGCTCACCTAGCGGGATTCAAGAGACCCTGTACTTC. Combining the CDR3 with reference TRBV18 and TRBJ2-5 gives the whole variable domain NAGVMQNPRHLVRRRGQEARLRCSPMKGHSHVYWYRQLPEEGLKFMVYLQKENIIDESGMPKERFSAEFPKEGPSILRIQQVVRGDSAAYFCASSPSGIQETLYFGPGTRLLVL.

In this sample, this clonotype turned up many times. The rearrangement uses TRBV5-1 and TRBJ2-5; 7 bases match TRBD2. CDR3 size: 16 residues. CDR1 and CDR2 (germline): SGHRS, YFSETQ. V lost 6 bases to trimming and J lost 2 bases; unmatched junction nucleotides: 13. This chain's CDR3 is CASNSGLSGIQETQYF. In DNA form, the CDR3 reads TGCGCCAGCAACTCCGGGTTGAGCGGGATTCAAGAGACCCAGTACTTC. Combining the CDR3 with reference TRBV5-1 and TRBJ2-5 gives the whole variable domain KAGVTQTPRYLIKTRGQQVTLSCSPISGHRSVSWYQQTPGQGLQFLFEYFSETQRNKGNFPGRFSGRQFSNSRSEMNVSTLELGDSALYLCASNSGLSGIQETQYFGPGTRLLVL.

V is TRBV7-9 and J is TRBJ2-2; D ambiguous. Trimming pared 6 bases from V and 1 base from J, leaving 15 bases between. This CDR3 has 16 amino acids. CDR1 SEHNR and CDR2 FQNEAQ come from the germline V gene (reference sequence). Here the CDR3 DNA reads TGTGCCAGCAGTCTCCGAGAAGTAGGGAACACCGGGGAGCTGTTTTTT. Protein: CASSLREVGNTGELFF.

This clonotype was observed a few times. The rearrangement links TRBV4-3 to TRBJ1-3; D gene ambiguous. This CDR3 contains 17 residues. Germline CDR1 LGHNA, CDR2 YSLEER. V was cut by 3 bases and J by 7 bases, with 22 bases left in between. The CDR3 here is CASSQPPDPTPGNTIYF. As DNA, the CDR3 is TGCGCCAGCAGCCAGCCACCGGACCCGACGCCGGGCAACACCATATATTTT.

This clonotype has only a few counts. The chain employs TRBV11-2 and TRBJ2-3; 9 bases line up with TRBD2. Germline values: CDR1 SGHAT, CDR2 FQNNGV. Unmatched junction bases numbered 11, after V lost 6 bases and J lost 4 bases. The CDR3 contains 16 residues. CDR3 sequence (DNA): TGTGCCAGCAGTTTTGCTAGCGGGACCCCCGCAGATACGCAGTATTTT. This translates into CASSFASGTPADTQYF.

The chain couples TRBV2 to TRBJ2-2; D not resolved. Per germline, CDR1 SNHLY and CDR2 FYNNEI. The V end was cut by 5 bases, the J end by 7 bases, with 11 bases between. This CDR3 has 13 residues. The CDR3 protein is CASSRSGGGELFF. The DNA for the CDR3 is TGTGCCAGCAGTCGGTCCGGCGGCGGGGAGCTGTTTTTT.

Many counts were recorded for this clonotype. The chain is built from TRBV29-1 and TRBJ2-7, with D possibly matching TRBD1 (6 bases). The germline gives CDR1 SQVTM, CDR2 ANQGSEA. Trimming took off 4 bases at V and 1 base at J, with 17 bases between the two ends. There are 15 residues in the CDR3. The CDR3 reads CSVVGLDSTSYEQYF. The CDR3 DNA reads as TGCAGCGTTGTGGGGCTGGACAGCACATCCTACGAGCAGTACTTC.

The chain couples TRBV10-3 to TRBJ2-5; D gene unclear. There are 13 residues in the CDR3. In germline, CDR1 is ENHRY, CDR2 SYGVKD. V was pared by 4 bases and J by 4 bases, with 10 bases between. CDR3 in DNA: TGTGCCATCAGTGCGAGCGAAGCAGAGACCCAGTACTTC. Its protein is CAISASEAETQYF.

This clonotype occurred many times. The chain employs TRBV28 and TRBJ2-7; 10 nucleotides align to TRBD2. The CDR3 has 15 residues. V shed 3 bases, J shed 3 bases, and the junction held 5 bases outside the gene matches. The germline V gene has CDR1 MDHEN and CDR2 SYDVKM. In nucleotides, the CDR3 is TGTGCCAGCAGTTTTGTTGGGACTAGCGTCTACGAGCAGTACTTC. Translated, it gives CASSFVGTSVYEQYF.

The table lists this clonotype with many counts. One junction end disagrees with the germline gene, perhaps due to a read error. The gene calls are TRBV7-2 and TRBJ2-1; possibly TRBD1 for D (6 bases). This CDR3 has 11 residues. Germline V gene data show CDR1 as SGHTA and CDR2 as FQGNSA. This chain's CDR3 is CASSLGQERVF. For the CDR3, the DNA is TGTGCCAGCAGCTTAGGACAGGAGAGGGTCTTC.

This clonotype was recorded a few times. This chain uses TRBV12-3 or TRBV12-4 with TRBJ2-1; tentatively, D is TRBD1 or TRBD2 (6 bases each). CDR3 size: 15 residues. V shed 4 bases and J shed 12 bases, with 22 bases lying between them. The CDR3 nucleotides read TGTGCCAGCAGTTCAGGACAGACCGACCTGGGGGGGCAGTTCTTC. Protein sequence: CASSSGQTDLGGQFF.

This clonotype came up a few times. The chain joins TRBV20-1 to TRBJ1-2; 9 bases align to TRBD1. Unmatched junction bases numbered 3, after V lost 0 bases and J lost 4 bases. CDR1 and CDR2 from the germline V gene are DFQATT and SNEGSKA (reference sequence). The CDR3 is 14 amino acids. The CDR3 loop is CSARDHRGLYGYTF. The CDR3 coding sequence is TGCAGTGCTAGAGATCACAGGGGGCTCTATGGCTACACCTTC.

This clonotype was seen a few times. This chain uses TRBV28 with TRBJ2-1; 8 bases fit TRBD2. J gave up 14 bases and V 4 bases, and 19 bases lay outside the gene matches. The CDR3 covers 16 residues. Germline V gives CDR1 MDHEN, CDR2 SYDVKM. The CDR3 DNA sequence: TGTGCCAGCAGTTCAGGGGTAGCGGGGCATGCCTCTCTGGAGTTCTTC. The encoded protein is CASSSGVAGHASLEFF.

The sample holds a few counts of this clonotype. This chain joins TRBV10-2 and TRBJ2-7, with 11 bases identical to TRBD2. There are 10 residues in the CDR3. Per germline, CDR1 WSHSY and CDR2 SAAADI. Trimming at V came to 11 bases and at J to 11 bases, leaving 5 bases not matched to a gene. CDR3 bases: TGCGCCGCGGGACTAGCGGAGAAGTACTTC. This codes for CAAGLAEKYF.

CDR3 protein: CASSYYTGVKQFF. In DNA, the CDR3 is TGTGCCAGCAGCTACTACACAGGGGTGAAGCAGTTCTTC. This chain connects TRBV7-8 to TRBJ2-1, with 7 bases lining up with TRBD1. Germline V gives CDR1 SGHVS, CDR2 FQNEAQ. The CDR3 extends over 13 amino acids. V lost 4 bases and J lost 11; bases outside the gene matches: 8. Together with reference TRBV7-8 and TRBJ2-1, the CDR3 gives the full variable domain: GAGVSQSPRYKVAKRGQDVALRCDPISGHVSLFWYQQALGQGPEFLTYFQNEAQLDKSGLPSDRFFAERPEGSVSTLKIQRTQQEDSAVYLCASSYYTGVKQFFGPGTRLTVL.

This clonotype was recorded at least ten times. The rearrangement links TRBV12-3 or TRBV12-4 to TRBJ2-5; D is uncertain. V gave up 6 bases and J gave up 7 bases, with 15 bases separating them. The CDR3 loop spans 13 amino acids. This chain's CDR3 is CASRDPGSRTQYF. The DNA of the CDR3 is TGTGCCAGCAGAGACCCAGGTTCCCGGACCCAGTACTTC.

There are a few counts of this clonotype. The V and J genes are TRBV15 and TRBJ2-2, with D possibly being TRBD2 (5 bases). Germline-derived CDR1 and CDR2 are LNHNV and YYDKDF (reference sequence). CDR3 size: 15 residues. The ends were cut back, 5 bases at V and 2 bases at J, with 12 bases in the middle. The CDR3 region has the DNA TGTGCCACCAGCCCGGCAACTAGAAACACCGGGGAGCTGTTTTTT. Its protein is CATSPATRNTGELFF.

This clonotype was recorded at least ten times. V gene TRBV20-1 combines with J gene TRBJ2-3, with 13 bases that match TRBD2. The CDR3 is 14 residues long. The germline gives CDR1 DFQATT, CDR2 SNEGSKA (reference sequence). Germline trimming cut 5 bases from V and 9 bases from J; bases unmatched to any gene: 8. In nucleotides, the CDR3 is TGCAGTGCTCCACTAGCGGGAGGGCCAGGGACGCAGTATTTT. It yields the protein CSAPLAGGPGTQYF.

In its sample, this clonotype was seen a few times. The chain joins TRBV29-1 to TRBJ2-3; D remains unclear. The CDR3 extends over 13 amino acids. V was clipped by 5 bases and J by 4 bases, with 13 bases between them. The germline CDR1 and CDR2 sequences are SQVTM and ANQGSEA. The DNA of the CDR3 is TGCAGCGTTAATTCACGAGCGCCAGATACGCAGTATTTT. It is translated as CSVNSRAPDTQYF.

This clonotype was counted at least ten times. The chain joins TRBV12-3 or TRBV12-4 to TRBJ2-7; no clear D gene. V lost 3 bases, J lost 4 bases, and 7 bases lay in between. The CDR3 totals 12 residues. CDR3 sequence reads: CASSLTPYEQYF. The CDR3 DNA follows: TGTGCCAGCAGTTTGACTCCATACGAGCAGTACTTC.

A few counts support this clonotype. The chain carries TRBV7-2 and TRBJ1-4; D is unresolved. The ends were cut back, 5 bases at V and 1 base at J, with 8 bases in the middle. Germline assignment: CDR1 SGHTA and CDR2 FQGNSA. The CDR3 is 14 residues long. The CDR3: CASSLWGTNEKLFF. CDR3 in DNA: TGTGCCAGCAGCCTATGGGGAACTAATGAAAAACTGTTTTTT.

The sample holds many counts of this clonotype. The chain links TRBV6-1 to TRBJ2-1; D is uncertain. There are 13 residues in the CDR3. V was shortened by 7 bases and J by 8 bases, with 15 bases between the two germline ends. Germline CDR1 reads MNHNS; CDR2 reads SASEGT. The CDR3 DNA follows: TGTGCCAGCACCCGGGCCTACCCCCATGAGCAGTTCTTC. Protein product: CASTRAYPHEQFF.

This clonotype was recorded many times. The chain employs TRBV7-2 and TRBJ1-4; a weak D match, TRBD1 (6 bases). Per the germline V gene, CDR1 is SGHTA and CDR2 is FQGNSA. CDR3 length equals 13 residues. Trimming left V 4 bases short and J 3 bases short, with 6 bases between. CDR3 nucleotide sequence: TGTGCCAGCAGCTGGACAGCTAATGAAAAACTGTTTTTT. It specifies CASSWTANEKLFF.

CDR3 bases: TGTGCCAGCAGCTTAAGTTATAGGGGGCCTTTGCATTCACCCCTCCACTTT. The encoded protein is CASSLSYRGPLHSPLHF. V usage is TRBV7-2 and J usage is TRBJ1-6; 7 bases fit TRBD1. V trimming: 2 bases; J trimming: 8 bases; junction bases outside the gene matches: 12. The CDR3 has 17 residues. CDR1 is SGHTA and CDR2 is FQGNSA in the germline V gene.

This clonotype was picked up a small number of times. The gene calls are TRBV6-5 and TRBJ2-1; 10 bases map to TRBD1. The CDR3 is 16 residues long. Per the germline V gene, CDR1 is MNHEY and CDR2 is SVGAGI. Germline trimming cut 1 base from V and 5 bases from J; bases unmatched to any gene: 5. The CDR3 region is CASSYWTGTGDNEQFF. CDR3 nucleotides: TGTGCCAGCAGTTACTGGACCGGGACAGGGGACAATGAGCAGTTCTTC.

This clonotype was picked up a small number of times. The V call is TRBV5-5, the J call TRBJ2-5; either TRBD1 or TRBD2 may supply D (5 bases each). CDR1 is SGHKS, CDR2 YYEKEE, per germline (reference sequence). V was pared by 6 bases and J by 4 bases, with 28 bases between. The CDR3 extends over 18 amino acids. CDR3 sequence: CASTLRGFNGERRETQYF. In DNA, the CDR3 is TGTGCCAGCACCCTAAGGGGCTTTAACGGGGAACGAAGAGAGACCCAGTACTTC.

The gene calls are TRBV24-1 and TRBJ2-1; D unresolved. Germline V gene sequence: CDR1 KGHDR, CDR2 SFDVKD. The CDR3 has 14 amino acids. Trimming removed 4 bases at V and 6 bases at J, with 12 bases between. CDR3 region: CATSDSLASNEQFF. In DNA, the CDR3 is TGTGCCACCAGTGACTCCCTCGCAAGCAATGAGCAGTTCTTC.

Notes on this clonotype: The junction and the germline gene differ at one end; a read error may be behind it. The rearrangement joins TRBV7-7 to TRBJ1-4, with D unclear. Germline assignment: CDR1 SSHAT and CDR2 FNYEAQ (reference sequence). The CDR3 extends over 13 amino acids. The CDR3 loop is CASSPTRNEKLFF. The CDR3 DNA reads as TGTGCTAGCAGCCCGACACGAAATGAAAAACTGTTTTTT.

The rearrangement uses TRBV7-2 and TRBJ2-1; D could derive from TRBD1 or TRBD2 (5 bases each). Per germline, CDR1 SGHTA and CDR2 FQGNSA. CDR3 size: 15 residues. The V end lost 5 bases, the J end lost 5 bases, and 16 bases lay between the germline ends. CDR3 residues: CASSPVTGTHNEQFF. The CDR3 nucleotides are TGTGCCAGCAGCCCGGTAACGGGGACCCACAATGAGCAGTTCTTC.

This clonotype was seen a handful of times. V is TRBV6-5 and J is TRBJ2-6, with a possible D match to TRBD2 (6 bases). Germline V gives CDR1 MNHEY, CDR2 SVGAGI. CDR3 length equals 17 residues. V was shortened by 0 bases and J by 3 bases, with 12 bases between the two germline ends. For the CDR3, the DNA is TGTGCCAGCAGTTACTCCCTGGGACTCGGTGGGGCCAACGTCCTGACTTTC. This gives the protein CASSYSLGLGGANVLTF.

This clonotype was recorded at least ten times. The V gene is TRBV20-1, the J gene TRBJ1-5; 9 nucleotides match TRBD1. The CDR3 has 13 amino acids. CDR1 and CDR2 (germline): DFQATT, SNEGSKA (reference sequence). V shed 6 bases, J shed 3 bases, and the junction held 3 bases outside the gene matches. The DNA for the CDR3 is TGCAGTGCAAGGACAGGGGACAATCAGCCCCAGCATTTT. It codes for CSARTGDNQPQHF.

This clonotype was detected many times. This chain uses TRBV6-5 with TRBJ1-4; maybe TRBD1 (5 bases). The CDR3 contains 15 residues. CDR1 is MNHEY, CDR2 SVGAGI, per germline. V was trimmed by 0 bases and J by 4 bases, leaving 9 bases between them. The CDR3 sequence is CASSYSWGYNEKLFF. DNA of the CDR3: TGTGCCAGCAGTTACTCGTGGGGCTATAATGAAAAACTGTTTTTT.